The rows below give T cell receptor beta chains drawn from one sample of a study of graft-versus-host responses after intestinal transplantation. The antigens these receptors bind are not known. The table came from immunoSEQ multiplex PCR; TCRdb's copy has only in-frame clones and leaves some out. Among 85,000 to 90,000 clones listed, over 85% were seen once. The specimen was unstimulated CD4+ T cells sorted from spleen or lymph node cells, collected before intestinal transplant. These receptors all stem from a human donor who received an intestinal transplant. CDR3s include the opening cysteine and the closing phenylalanine or tryptophan. Fields, in order: V gene, J gene, CDR3 length, CDR3 protein.

>TRBV5-1|TRBJ2-1|16
CASSPLLAGGSNEQFF
>TRBV7-9|TRBJ2-7|16
CASSYKATGQRVKQYF
>TRBV4-1|TRBJ2-5|17
CASSQRRSSGSQETQYF
>TRBV6-1|TRBJ2-3|15
CASSEGGRSTDTQYF
>TRBV15|TRBJ2-7|16
CATSRDWSGPSYEQYF
>TRBV11-2|TRBJ2-7|11
CASSLARDSFF
>TRBV7-8|TRBJ1-1|14
CASSPRWGFGEAFF
>TRBV28|TRBJ2-3|14
CASKSGVSTDTQYF
>TRBV4-2|TRBJ2-1|15
CASSKGPDSYNEQFF
>TRBV10-2|TRBJ2-5|13
CASSVLAQETQYF
>TRBV29-1|TRBJ2-2|20
CSVGGDRVIRTRANTGELFF
>TRBV7-9|TRBJ1-4|16
CASSPTQGRVGEKLFF